Listed below are T cell receptor beta chains from one sample, sequenced in a study of blood T cell repertoires in COVID-19. The repertoire was sequenced with immunoSEQ multiplex PCR; TCRdb's copy has only in-frame clones and lacks some. Here the sample spans around 140,000 clones, around four fifths being singletons. Sequencing used PBMCs or T cells enriched from blood (not recorded which). These receptors were taken from a woman aged 50 to 65 with acute COVID-19. Both conserved end residues are part of each CDR3. The D gene is left open where the match is weak. Expanded clones get a size class; other rows say once, few or many, or leave the size out.

j_call,clone_size,v_call,d_call,cdr3_aa,cdr3_nt
TRBJ1-2,-,TRBV27,TRBD1,CASSLGVGTGMGGYTF,TGTGCCAGCAGTTTAGGTGTTGGGACAGGTATGGGGGGCTACACCTTC
TRBJ2-2,-,TRBV7-9,-,CATEIGGPSGELFF,TGTGCCACCGAAATCGGGGGGCCTTCGGGGGAGCTGTTTTTT
TRBJ1-2,-,TRBV30,-,CAWTHSYGYTF,TGTGCCTGGACCCACAGCTATGGCTACACCTTC
TRBJ1-6,-,TRBV3-1/TRBV3-2,-,CASSRTDNSPLHF,TGTGCCAGCAGCCGTACAGATAATTCACCCCTCCACTTT
TRBJ2-1,-,TRBV6-1,TRBD2,CASSEASGTPVGEQFF,TGTGCCAGCAGTGAGGCTAGCGGGACACCAGTCGGTGAGCAGTTCTTC
TRBJ1-5,-,TRBV6-5,TRBD1,CASRKTGRNQPQHF,TGTGCCAGCAGGAAGACAGGGAGGAATCAGCCCCAGCATTTT
TRBJ2-7,-,TRBV19,TRBD2,CASSAQREGTDEQYF,TGTGCCAGTAGTGCCCAGCGGGAGGGGACGGATGAGCAGTACTTC
TRBJ2-3,-,TRBV7-2,TRBD1,CASSLVGQGADTQYF,TGTGCCAGCAGCTTAGTGGGACAGGGGGCAGATACGCAGTATTTT
TRBJ1-5,-,TRBV7-9,-,CASSYVSQPQHF,TGTGCCAGCTCGTATGTGAGTCAGCCCCAGCATTTT
TRBJ1-6,-,TRBV9,-,CASSPLGDLNSPLHF,TGTGCCAGCAGCCCCCTAGGGGATCTTAATTCACCCCTCCACTTT
TRBJ1-6,-,TRBV18,-,CASSGASADSPLHF,TGTGCCAGCTCAGGGGCAAGTGCGGATTCACCCCTCCACTTT
TRBJ1-2,-,TRBV7-2,TRBD1,CASSPRGTGTNYGYTF,TGTGCCAGCAGCCCAAGAGGGACAGGGACTAACTATGGCTACACCTTC
TRBJ2-1,-,TRBV21-1,-,CASSKEPQRENEQFF,TGTGCCAGCAGCAAAGAGCCACAGAGGGAAAATGAGCAGTTCTTC
TRBJ2-7,once,TRBV2,-,CASSESESSYEQYF,TGTGCCAGCAGTGAGTCGGAGAGCTCCTACGAGCAGTACTTC
TRBJ2-1,once,TRBV5-1,-,CASSLPRGEQFF,TGCGCCAGCAGCTTACCCCGGGGAGAGCAGTTCTTC
TRBJ2-2,-,TRBV7-2,TRBD2,CASSLSASGSSGELFF,TGTGCCAGCAGCTTAAGTGCTAGCGGGAGTAGCGGGGAGCTGTTTTTT
TRBJ1-1,-,TRBV24-1,-,CATSDSGTPNTEAFF,TGTGCCACCAGTGACTCCGGTACTCCAAACACTGAAGCTTTCTTT
TRBJ2-1,-,TRBV19,TRBD2,CASYREGNEQFF,TGTGCCAGTTACCGGGAGGGTAATGAGCAGTTCTTC
TRBJ2-1,-,TRBV9,TRBD2,CASSAPRTSGRRSYNEQFF,TGTGCCAGCAGCGCCCCCCGGACTAGCGGGAGAAGGTCCTACAATGAGCAGTTCTTC
TRBJ1-3,-,TRBV19,-,CATTGGAAGNTIYF,TGTGCCACCACGGGGGGGGCAGCGGGAAACACCATATATTTT
TRBJ2-5,-,TRBV7-3,-,CASSWTVQETQYF,TGTGCCAGCAGCTGGACAGTTCAAGAGACCCAGTACTTC
TRBJ2-7,-,TRBV19,TRBD2,CASSIARLATVEQYF,TGTGCCAGTAGTATCGCCCGACTAGCGACGGTCGAGCAGTACTTC
TRBJ2-5,-,TRBV10-3,-,CAISDGVQETQYF,TGTGCCATCAGTGACGGGGTCCAAGAGACCCAGTACTTC
TRBJ2-1,-,TRBV4-2,-,CASSQDEGREQFF,TGTGCCAGCAGCCAAGATGAGGGGAGGGAGCAGTTCTTC
TRBJ2-3,once,TRBV11-3,TRBD2,CASSLSGSQADTQYF,TGTGCCAGCAGCTTAAGCGGGAGTCAGGCAGATACGCAGTATTTT
TRBJ1-2,once,TRBV5-6,TRBD1,CASSPQGDRLSYGYTF,TGTGCCAGCAGCCCCCAGGGGGACAGACTTTCCTATGGCTACACCTTC